The 32 T cell receptor beta chains reported below all come from one sample, sequenced in a study of T cell responses to AZD1222 COVID-19 vaccine (dated by TCRdb to about 2021). The library was produced with the immunoSEQ multiplex PCR assay. The table comes from immuneACCESS by way of TCRdb, which keeps in-frame sequences with V and J called. Part of the clones is missing from these tables; in studies checked, under half for an unresolved V gene and the rest for unknown reasons. Across this sample there are roughly 150,000 clones, with 93% seen only once. The leading ten clones occupy 5.1% of the sample. The sample's time point label is to be understood as: baseline before first vaccination. The material was peripheral blood, obtained on day 0 of AZD1222 vaccination. The receptors shown here come from an adult in good health.

The chain employs TRBV5-1 and TRBJ2-1, with D hard to call. The length of the CDR3 is 17 residues. Germline V gene data show CDR1 as SGHRS and CDR2 as YFSETQ. V dropped 0 bases and J dropped 7 bases, with 20 bases sitting between them. CDR3 sequence (DNA): TGCGCCAGCAGCTTGGGTCCCCCAGCCGACTGGACGAATGAGCAGTTCTTC. The encoded protein is CASSLGPPADWTNEQFF.

The chain is built from TRBV30 and TRBJ2-2; possibly TRBD1 or TRBD2 for D (6 bases each). V lost 1 base and J 2 bases, leaving 14 bases between the germline ends. CDR3 length equals 16 residues. Per germline, CDR1 GTSNPN and CDR2 SVGIG (reference sequence). CDR3 coding DNA: TGTGCCTGGAGTGGAGGAGGGACACTAAACACCGGGGAGCTGTTTTTT. It encodes CAWSGGGTLNTGELFF.

The CDR3 region has the DNA TGTGCCAGCAGCCTCGGGCTAGGGACTAGCGGGAGTGAGACCCAGTACTTC. Its translation is CASSLGLGTSGSETQYF. The rearrangement uses TRBV3-1 (or the pseudogene TRBV3-2) and TRBJ2-5; 14 nucleotides align to TRBD2. CDR1 and CDR2 from the germline V gene are LGHDT and YNNKEL (reference sequence). The CDR3 contains 17 residues. V dropped 4 bases and J dropped 5; count of bases not matched to a gene: 9.

The rearrangement uses TRBV9 and TRBJ1-1, with 7 bases fitting TRBD1. There are 16 residues in the CDR3. Germline values: CDR1 SGDLS, CDR2 YYNGEE. V lost 4 bases and J lost 1; bases outside the gene matches: 10. The CDR3 region is CASSSRGGAENTEAFF. CDR3 DNA: TGTGCCAGCAGCTCCAGGGGGGGGGCAGAGAACACTGAAGCTTTCTTT.

The table lists this clone with a count of one. J is TRBJ2-5 and V is TRBV10-3; 11 bases match TRBD2. Germline trimming cut 0 bases from V and 5 bases from J; bases unmatched to any gene: 8. The length of the CDR3 is 17 residues. From germline, CDR1 is ENHRY and CDR2 SYGVKD. CDR3 sequence (DNA): TGTGCCATCAGTGAGTCTTTCACTAGCGGGAGTCGGGAGACCCAGTACTTC. It is translated as CAISESFTSGSRETQYF.

V is TRBV3-1 (or the pseudogene TRBV3-2) and J is TRBJ2-7; 10 nucleotides agree with TRBD2. The V and J ends lost 3 bases and 4 bases, in that order; junction bases with no gene match: 0. The CDR3 extends over 13 amino acids. CDR1 is LGHDT and CDR2 is YNNKEL in the germline V gene (reference sequence). CDR3 loop: CASSQTSGYEQYF. CDR3 DNA: TGTGCCAGCAGCCAGACTAGCGGGTACGAGCAGTACTTC.

The chain links TRBV30 to TRBJ1-2; D is perhaps TRBD1 (6 bases). The CDR3 extends over 11 amino acids. V was clipped by 5 bases and J by 8 bases, with 12 bases between them. Germline V gives CDR1 GTSNPN, CDR2 SVGIG (reference sequence). The CDR3 spells CAWGGLRGYTF. The CDR3, as DNA: TGTGCCTGGGGGGGGCTGCGAGGCTACACCTTC. Supplemented by reference TRBV30 and TRBJ1-2, the full variable domain reads SQTIHQWPATLVQPVGSPLSLECTVEGTSNPNLYWYRQAAGRGLQLLFYSVGIGQISSEVPQNLSASRPQDRQFILSSKKLLLSDSGFYLCAWGGLRGYTFGSGTRLTVV.

V is TRBV12-5 and J is TRBJ2-2; no reliable D call. The CDR3 is made up of 12 amino acids. Trimming pared 2 bases from V and 6 bases from J, leaving 4 bases between. Germline CDR1 LGHNT, CDR2 FRNRAP. CDR3 sequence reads: CASGLLAGELFF. The CDR3 bases are TGTGCTAGTGGTTTGTTGGCCGGGGAGCTGTTTTTT.

This chain connects TRBV15 to TRBJ2-2; 8 nucleotides match TRBD2. In germline, CDR1 is LNHNV, CDR2 YYDKDF (reference sequence). The CDR3 spans 16 residues. With 5 bases clipped from V and 1 base from J, the junction kept 6 bases outside the gene matches. The CDR3 DNA is TGTGCCACCAGCCCTCGACTAGCGCAGAACACCGGGGAGCTGTTTTTT. Translation gives CATSPRLAQNTGELFF.

The count of this clone is one. The J gene is TRBJ1-5, the V gene TRBV15; D not certain. Between the trimmed V and J ends, which lost 6 bases and 6 bases, there was a span of 12 bases. CDR3 length equals 13 residues. CDR1 and CDR2 (germline): LNHNV, YYDKDF (reference sequence). The CDR3 protein is CATSLFLGQPQHF. The CDR3 DNA sequence: TGTGCCACCAGTTTATTTCTGGGTCAGCCCCAGCATTTT.

V usage is TRBV13 and J usage is TRBJ2-3; 7 positions agree with TRBD1. The V gene end was trimmed by 5 bases and the J gene end by 5 bases; junction bases not matched to a gene: 4. This CDR3 has 13 amino acids. The germline gives CDR1 PRHDT, CDR2 FYEKMQ (reference sequence). For the CDR3, the DNA is TGTGCCAGCAGCGTTAACAGGGGAGATACGCAGTATTTT. It translates to CASSVNRGDTQYF.

The chain links TRBV6-5 to TRBJ2-2; D possibly corresponds to TRBD2 (6 bases). CDR1 and CDR2 from the germline V gene are MNHEY and SVGAGI. The CDR3 runs 14 residues. Trimming pared 6 bases from V and 1 base from J, leaving 9 bases between. The CDR3 loop reads CASSRDLNTGELFF. In nucleotides, the CDR3 is TGTGCCAGCAGCCGGGACTTGAACACCGGGGAGCTGTTTTTT.

The count of this clone is one. This chain joins TRBV3-1 (or the pseudogene TRBV3-2) and TRBJ2-7; possibly TRBD1 or TRBD2 for D (5 bases each). The V end lost 3 bases, the J end lost 3 bases, and 15 bases lay between the germline ends. The CDR3 contains 15 residues. Germline assignment: CDR1 LGHDT and CDR2 YNNKEL (reference sequence). The CDR3 nucleotides are TGTGCCAGCAGCCACCCCCGGGACGGAATCTACGAGCAGTACTTC. Its translation: CASSHPRDGIYEQYF.

This chain connects TRBV27 to TRBJ2-2, with D hard to call. Germline-derived CDR1 and CDR2 are MNHEY and SMNVEV (reference sequence). The V end lost 3 bases, the J end lost 6 bases, and 8 bases lay between the germline ends. The CDR3 is 13 residues long. CDR3 sequence reads: CASSFVESGELFF. The CDR3 DNA reads TGTGCCAGCAGTTTTGTCGAGTCCGGGGAGCTGTTTTTT.

The chain couples TRBV6-4 to TRBJ2-1; no definite D call. This CDR3 is built from 16 residues. Trimming took 0 bases from V and 4 from J, leaving 13 bases between them. The germline gives CDR1 MRHNA, CDR2 SNTAGT. The CDR3 region is CASSDSWTASYNEQFF. In DNA form, the CDR3 reads TGTGCCAGCAGTGACTCATGGACGGCATCGTACAATGAGCAGTTCTTC.

This rearrangement joins TRBV19 to TRBJ2-6; D is unresolved. The germline V gene encodes CDR1 LNHDA and CDR2 SQIVND (reference sequence). Trimming shortened V by 4 bases and J by 0 bases, and 10 bases separated the two germline ends. The CDR3 has 16 amino acids. The CDR3 loop is CASSTGLDSGANVLTF. The CDR3 bases are TGTGCCAGTAGTACAGGCCTCGACTCTGGGGCCAACGTCCTGACTTTC.

This chain links TRBV7-2 with TRBJ2-5; 7 bases map to TRBD2. Germline-derived CDR1 and CDR2 are SGHTA and FQGNSA. Trimming took 1 base from V and 4 from J; bases not matched to a gene: 9. CDR3 length: 16 residues. This chain's CDR3 is CASSLGSVAGVETQYF. The DNA for the CDR3 is TGTGCCAGCAGCTTAGGATCCGTGGCGGGAGTAGAGACCCAGTACTTC.

This rearrangement joins TRBV28 to TRBJ1-1; D possibly corresponds to TRBD1 (5 bases). The CDR3 runs to 15 residues. The germline V and J ends were trimmed by 6 bases and 4 bases, with 18 bases remaining between them. CDR1 and CDR2 (germline): MDHEN, SYDVKM. The CDR3 coding sequence is TGTGCCAGCAGCACCCCCAGGGAAGGGGCCACTGAAGCTTTCTTT. Protein product: CASSTPREGATEAFF.

The count of this clone is one. This sequence joins TRBV9 and TRBJ2-4, with TRBD1 matching 8 bases. V lost 0 bases to trimming and J lost 7 bases; unmatched junction nucleotides: 3. Germline V gives CDR1 SGDLS, CDR2 YYNGEE. CDR3 length: 14 amino acids. The CDR3 nucleotides read TGTGCCAGCAGCGTAGAGAGACAGGGGAACATTCAGTACTTC. Residues: CASSVERQGNIQYF.

The CDR3 bases are TGTGCCAGCGCAGGGGGTCAGGACTATGGCTACACCTTC. This translates into CASAGGQDYGYTF. The chain employs TRBV2 and TRBJ1-2; 7 positions match TRBD1. The CDR3 spans 13 residues. With 8 bases clipped from V and 3 bases from J, the junction kept 6 bases outside the gene matches. The germline CDR1 and CDR2 sequences are SNHLY and FYNNEI. The full variable domain, with the rest looked up from reference TRBV2 and TRBJ1-2, is EPEVTQTPSHQVTQMGQEVILRCVPISNHLYFYWYRQILGQKVEFLVSFYNNEISEKSEIFDDQFSVERPDGSNFTLKIRSTKLEDSAMYFCASAGGQDYGYTFGSGTRLTVV.

The J gene is TRBJ2-3, the V gene TRBV27, with 12 bases that match TRBD1. This CDR3 has 17 residues. CDR1 and CDR2 from the germline V gene are MNHEY and SMNVEV (reference sequence). V trimming: 5 bases; J trimming: 0 bases; junction bases outside the gene matches: 6. This CDR3 reads CASSTGQGAPSTDTQYF. The CDR3 DNA reads TGTGCCAGCAGTACGGGACAGGGGGCCCCTAGCACAGATACGCAGTATTTT.

The chain recombines TRBV7-2 with TRBJ1-3; 7 bases line up with TRBD1. CDR1 and CDR2 from the germline V gene are SGHTA and FQGNSA. Trimming at V came to 0 bases and at J to 0 bases, leaving 2 bases not matched to a gene. This CDR3 has 16 residues. CDR3 bases: TGTGCCAGCAGCTTAGCGGGGACAGCCTCTGGAAACACCATATATTTT. This encodes CASSLAGTASGNTIYF.

V usage is TRBV10-2 and J usage is TRBJ1-5; D gene uncertain. CDR3 size: 13 residues. The germline V gene encodes CDR1 WSHSY and CDR2 SAAADI. Trimming pared 2 bases from V and 7 bases from J, leaving 9 bases between. The CDR3 region has the DNA TGCGCCAGCAGTGAGGCAGCCAGCCAGCCCCAGCATTTT. Translating gives CASSEAASQPQHF.

The chain links TRBV7-3 to TRBJ2-3; 10 bases agree with TRBD2. V was clipped by 5 bases and J by 3 bases; unmatched bases: 5. There are 15 residues in the CDR3. Germline CDR1 reads SGHTA; CDR2 reads FQGTGA. CDR3 amino acids: CASSAPSGRTDTQYF. CDR3 DNA: TGTGCCAGCAGCGCACCTAGCGGGAGAACAGATACGCAGTATTTT. The whole variable domain, remainder taken from reference TRBV7-3 and TRBJ2-3, is GAGVSQTPSNKVTEKGKYVELRCDPISGHTALYWYRQSLGQGPEFLIYFQGTGAADDSGLPNDRFFAVRPEGSVSTLKIQRTERGDSAVYLCASSAPSGRTDTQYFGPGTRLTVL.

The chain joins TRBV2 to TRBJ2-7; TRBD1 aligns across 8 bases. The trim removed 10 bases at V and 2 bases at J, leaving 7 bases unmatched. Germline V gene sequence: CDR1 SNHLY, CDR2 FYNNEI. The CDR3 is made up of 13 amino acids. CDR3 coding DNA: TGTGCCAACTGGGACAGGAACACCTACGAGCAGTACTTC. This translates into CANWDRNTYEQYF.

The chain carries TRBV4-2 and TRBJ2-3; 13 bases line up with TRBD2. V was clipped by 0 bases and J by 4 bases; unmatched bases: 10. There are 19 residues in the CDR3. The germline gives CDR1 LGHNA, CDR2 YNFKEQ. CDR3 amino acids: CASSQEPGTSGRVADTQYF. The CDR3, as DNA: TGTGCCAGCAGCCAAGAGCCGGGTACTAGCGGGAGGGTAGCAGATACGCAGTATTTT.

J is TRBJ2-5 and V is TRBV12-3 or TRBV12-4; perhaps D is TRBD1 or TRBD2 (5 bases each). This CDR3 spans 13 amino acids. The V gene lost 6 bases and the J gene lost 1 base, with 9 bases spanning the gap. The CDR3 nucleotides read TGTGCCAGCAGGTCCGGGGCCCAAGAGACCCAGTACTTC. Its protein is CASRSGAQETQYF.

The V gene is TRBV5-6, the J gene TRBJ1-4, with D possibly being TRBD1 (5 bases). Germline V gives CDR1 SGHDT, CDR2 YYEEEE. Trimming shortened V by 6 bases and J by 1 base, and 10 bases separated the two germline ends. The CDR3 extends over 14 amino acids. This CDR3 reads CASTLGETNEKLFF. As DNA, the CDR3 is TGTGCCAGCACCTTAGGGGAAACTAATGAAAAACTGTTTTTT. Looking up the rest from reference TRBV5-6 and TRBJ1-4 gives the full variable domain: DAGVTQSPTHLIKTRGQQVTLRCSPKSGHDTVSWYQQALGQGPQFIFQYYEEEERQRGNFPDRFSGHQFPNYSSELNVNALLLGDSALYLCASTLGETNEKLFFGSGTQLSVL.

The genes are TRBV7-2 and TRBJ1-4; D ambiguous. The CDR3 extends over 14 amino acids. V was pared by 1 base and J by 4 bases, with 7 bases between. Per the germline V gene, CDR1 is SGHTA and CDR2 is FQGNSA. DNA of the CDR3: TGTGCCAGCAGCTTAGTGCACAATAATGAAAAACTGTTTTTT. Translation: CASSLVHNNEKLFF.

This chain uses TRBV5-6 with TRBJ1-1, with D possibly matching TRBD1 (6 bases). The V gene lost 1 base and the J gene lost 0 bases, with 16 bases spanning the gap. Germline loops: CDR1 SGHDT, CDR2 YYEEEE. This CDR3 comprises 17 residues. The CDR3 nucleotides are TGTGCCAGCAGCTTGTCATTCGGGGGGGACATGAACACTGAAGCTTTCTTT. Residues: CASSLSFGGDMNTEAFF.

This CDR3 reads CASSLASGGAEFF. In nucleotides, the CDR3 is TGTGCCAGCAGCTTAGCTTCAGGGGGGGCCGAGTTCTTC. J is TRBJ2-1 and V is TRBV11-2; D is possibly TRBD1 or TRBD2 (7 bases each). V lost 1 base to trimming and J lost 14 bases, with 15 bases between them. Per the germline V gene, CDR1 is SGHAT and CDR2 is FQNNGV. This CDR3 is built from 13 residues.

This clone was seen only once. The genes are TRBV10-2 and TRBJ1-2, with D tentatively TRBD1 (6 bases). Trimming took off 6 bases at V and 2 bases at J, with 16 bases between the two ends. The V gene's germline CDR1 is WSHSY and CDR2 SAAADI. CDR3 length equals 15 residues. CDR3 DNA: TGCGCCAGCAGCGTTACCTACAGGGACAACTATGGCTACACCTTC. It yields the protein CASSVTYRDNYGYTF.